What follows is one T cell receptor beta chain and its context. This table comes from immunoSEQ multiplex PCR, and its TCRdb copy is limited to in-frame clones, with some not included. The sample lists about 67,000 clones, 87% occurring once. This record belongs to a study of blood T cell repertoires in COVID-19. The CDR3 runs 15 residues. Looked up from germline, CDR1 is MDHEN and CDR2 is SYDVKM. Deletions cut 6 bases from V and 1 base from J, with 16 bases between. Sequenced sample: peripheral blood. This receptor was taken from a man aged 45-65 years with active COVID-19. The chain joins TRBV28 to TRBJ2-7; the D gene is possibly TRBD1 (6 bases). The CDR3 spells CASRQQGSRSYEQYF. In nucleotides, the CDR3 is TGTGCCAGCAGGCAACAGGGCTCCAGGTCCTACGAGCAGTACTTC.